This TCR beta chain stems from a study of cytomegalovirus exposure and HLA in healthy donors. General observations from the study: About 87% or about 30% of the time was how often most TCR beta V segments were productive, according to an earlier analysis.

Germline loops: CDR1 MRHNA, CDR2 SNTAGT. This CDR3 contains 13 residues. V lost 6 bases to trimming and J lost 2 bases, with 5 bases between them. About this clone: Its antigen remains unknown.

Amplification used 60 Vbeta primers and 13 Jbeta primers. TCRdb's table, derived via immunoSEQ multiplex PCR, lists solely in-frame clones and lacks some. Of some 160,000 clones listed, approximately 83% were seen once; the top ten hold 1.5%. The chain employs TRBV6-4 and TRBJ2-6; no firm D call. Sample: PBMCs. The source of this sequence is a woman younger than 30 in good health and CMV-seronegative. CDR3 sequence (DNA): TGTGCCAGCAGGAGTACTGGGGCCAACGTCCTGACTTTC. It codes for CASRSTGANVLTF.